A selection of T cell receptor beta chains follows, all from one sample in a study of blood T cell repertoires in COVID-19. Profiled with immunoSEQ multiplex PCR; TCRdb holds only in-frame clones, not every one. The sample has over 150,000 clones, 80% to 90% seen once; the top ten hold approximately 1%. Sequences were obtained from peripheral blood. These receptor sequences come from a man between 35 and 55 years old with acute or convalescent COVID-19. Both conserved end residues are part of each CDR3. A D gene is named only where the DNA matches it firmly. Expanded clones are given a class, and other clones once, few, many or no size at all.

size	D	J	V	DNA	CDR3
.	TRBD1	TRBJ1-1	TRBV6-5	TGTGCCAGCAGCCAGGGGGCTGAAGCTTTCTTT	CASSQGAEAFF
many	.	TRBJ1-5	TRBV28	TGTGCCAGCATCATCGGGGGTGGAAGGCAGCCCCAGCATTTT	CASIIGGGRQPQHF
.	TRBD1	TRBJ2-7	TRBV27	TGTGCCAGCAGACAGGGGCTCTCCTACGAGCAGTACTTC	CASRQGLSYEQYF
once	.	TRBJ1-4	TRBV28	TGTGCCAGTAGGCAGGGGAATGAAAAACTGTTTTTT	CASRQGNEKLFF
.	.	TRBJ1-1	TRBV19	TGTGCCAGTAGTATAGGAGGCAGAAGGAGTAGAGATTCCACTGAAGCTTTCTTT	CASSIGGRRSRDSTEAFF
once	.	TRBJ1-6	TRBV6-5	TGTGCCAGCAGTTACTTTGGACAGTCTAATTCACCCCTCCACTTT	CASSYFGQSNSPLHF
.	.	TRBJ2-7	TRBV19	TGTGCCAGTAGGCCCTCAGGGGCGTACGAGCAGTACTTC	CASRPSGAYEQYF
.	.	TRBJ1-1	TRBV4-1	TGCGCCAGCAGCCAAGAGGCAGGGAACACTGAAGCTTTCTTT	CASSQEAGNTEAFF
.	.	TRBJ2-2	TRBV2	TGTGCCAGCAGTGCTGCGCCGCGTACCGGGGAGCTGTTTTTT	CASSAAPRTGELFF
.	.	TRBJ1-3	TRBV27	TGTGCCAGCAGTTCTTTAAGAGGCTCTGGAAACACCATATATTTT	CASSSLRGSGNTIYF
.	TRBD2	TRBJ2-3	TRBV9	TGTGCCAGCAGCGTATTGACTAGCGGTACAGATACGCAGTATTTT	CASSVLTSGTDTQYF
.	.	TRBJ1-1	TRBV11-3	TGTGCCAGCAGCCTAGACAGAGGGAGCACTGAAGCTTTCTTT	CASSLDRGSTEAFF
.	.	TRBJ1-5	TRBV15	TGTGCCACCCAGGTCAGCTATAATCAGCCCCAGCATTTT	CATQVSYNQPQHF
.	TRBD1	TRBJ2-7	TRBV10-2	TGCGCCAGCAGTGGGACAGGGGTCTCCTACGAGCAGTACTTC	CASSGTGVSYEQYF
.	.	TRBJ1-2	TRBV2	TGTGCCAGCAGTCAAGACGGGGGGCCCTATGGCTACACCTTC	CASSQDGGPYGYTF
.	.	TRBJ1-4	TRBV5-1	TGCGCCAGCAGTTCCCCCAGATGGCAGGGGATTGCAACTAATGAAAAACTGTTTTTT	CASSSPRWQGIATNEKLFF
.	.	TRBJ1-2	TRBV11-1	TGTGCCAGCAGCTCAGGGGCTTCTAACTATGGCTACACCTTC	CASSSGASNYGYTF
many	.	TRBJ2-7	TRBV15	TGTGCCACCAGCAGAGATTACAGAGGCAGGGGCTACGAGCAGTACTTC	CATSRDYRGRGYEQYF
.	.	TRBJ1-6	TRBV27	TGTGCCAGCAGTTTAACCCAGGGGTATAATTCACCCCTCCACTTT	CASSLTQGYNSPLHF
.	.	TRBJ1-3	TRBV19	TGTGCCAGTAGTCCCGGGAGCCTTGGAAACACCATATATTTT	CASSPGSLGNTIYF
.	TRBD1	TRBJ1-1	TRBV27	TGTGCCAGCAACCGGGGGGGACAGGGCGTGACTGAAGCTTTCTTT	CASNRGGQGVTEAFF
.	.	TRBJ1-2	TRBV29-1	TGCAGCGTTGAGACAGATTCGGACTATGGCTACACCTTC	CSVETDSDYGYTF